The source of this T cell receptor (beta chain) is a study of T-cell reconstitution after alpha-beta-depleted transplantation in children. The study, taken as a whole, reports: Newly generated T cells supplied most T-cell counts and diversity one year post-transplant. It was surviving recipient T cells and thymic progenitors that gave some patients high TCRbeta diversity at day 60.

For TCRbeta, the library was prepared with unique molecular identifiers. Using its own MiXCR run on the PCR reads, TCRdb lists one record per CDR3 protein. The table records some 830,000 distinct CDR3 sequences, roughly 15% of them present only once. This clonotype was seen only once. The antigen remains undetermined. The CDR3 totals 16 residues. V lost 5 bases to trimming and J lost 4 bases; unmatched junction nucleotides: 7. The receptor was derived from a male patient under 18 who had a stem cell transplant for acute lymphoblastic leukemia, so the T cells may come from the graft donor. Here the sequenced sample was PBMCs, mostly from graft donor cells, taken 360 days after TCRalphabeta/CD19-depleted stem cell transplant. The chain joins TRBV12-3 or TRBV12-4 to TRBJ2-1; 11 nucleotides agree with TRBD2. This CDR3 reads CASSRRTSGLYNEQFF. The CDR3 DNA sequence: TGTGCCAGCAGTCGCCGGACTAGCGGGTTATACAATGAGCAGTTCTTC.